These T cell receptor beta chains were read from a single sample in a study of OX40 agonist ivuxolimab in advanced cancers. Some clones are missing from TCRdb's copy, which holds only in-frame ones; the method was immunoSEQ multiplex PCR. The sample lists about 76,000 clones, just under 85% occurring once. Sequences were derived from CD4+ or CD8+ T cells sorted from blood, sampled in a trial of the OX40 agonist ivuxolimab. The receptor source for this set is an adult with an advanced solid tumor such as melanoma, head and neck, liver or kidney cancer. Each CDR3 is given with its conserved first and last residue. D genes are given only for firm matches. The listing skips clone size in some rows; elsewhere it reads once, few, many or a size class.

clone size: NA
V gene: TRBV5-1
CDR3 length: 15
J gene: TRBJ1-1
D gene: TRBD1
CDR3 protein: CASSWGGTGLTEAFF
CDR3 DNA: TGCGCCAGCAGCTGGGGCGGGACAGGGTTAACTGAAGCTTTCTTT

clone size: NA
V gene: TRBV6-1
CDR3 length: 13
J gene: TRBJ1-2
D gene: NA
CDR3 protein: CASSEAGGYGYTF
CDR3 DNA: TGTGCCAGCAGTGAAGCAGGGGGCTATGGCTACACCTTC

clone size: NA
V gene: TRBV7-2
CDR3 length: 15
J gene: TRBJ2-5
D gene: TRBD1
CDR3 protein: CASSTQGLVQETQYF
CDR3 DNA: TGTGCCAGCAGCACACAGGGGTTGGTACAAGAGACCCAGTACTTC

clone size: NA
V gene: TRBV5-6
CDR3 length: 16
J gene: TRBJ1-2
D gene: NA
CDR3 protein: CASSAPTQYQGNGYTF
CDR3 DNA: TGTGCCAGCAGCGCCCCTACCCAATATCAGGGGAATGGCTACACCTTC

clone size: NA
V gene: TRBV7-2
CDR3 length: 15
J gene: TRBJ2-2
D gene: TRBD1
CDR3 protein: CASGKRTGFTGELFF
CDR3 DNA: TGTGCCAGCGGTAAAAGGACAGGCTTCACCGGGGAGCTGTTTTTT

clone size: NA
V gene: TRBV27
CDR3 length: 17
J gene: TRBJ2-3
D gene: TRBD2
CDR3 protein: CASSSRWGRGEYDTQYF
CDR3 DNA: TGTGCCAGCAGTTCCCGTTGGGGGAGGGGTGAATACGATACGCAGTATTTT

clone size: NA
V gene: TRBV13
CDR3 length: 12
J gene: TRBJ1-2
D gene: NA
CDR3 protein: CASSTRQIGYTF
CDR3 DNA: TGTGCCAGCAGCACCAGACAGATTGGCTACACCTTC

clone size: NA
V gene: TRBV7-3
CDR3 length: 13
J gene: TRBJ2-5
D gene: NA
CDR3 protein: CASSSPHPETQYF
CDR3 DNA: TGTGCCAGCAGCTCCCCTCATCCAGAGACCCAGTACTTC

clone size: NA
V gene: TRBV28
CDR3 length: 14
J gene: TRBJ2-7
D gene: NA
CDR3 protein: CASSLLRAAYEQYF
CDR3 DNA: TGTGCCAGCAGTCTACTCAGGGCGGCCTACGAGCAGTACTTC

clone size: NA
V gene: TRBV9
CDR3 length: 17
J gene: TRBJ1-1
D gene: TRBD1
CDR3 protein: CASSVVPDRGMNTEAFF
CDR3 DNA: TGTGCCAGCAGCGTAGTACCGGACAGGGGAATGAACACTGAAGCTTTCTTT

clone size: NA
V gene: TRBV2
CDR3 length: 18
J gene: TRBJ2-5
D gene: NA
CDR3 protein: CASSEGTLGQPNQETQYF
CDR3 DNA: TGTGCCAGCAGTGAGGGGACTTTGGGACAGCCAAACCAAGAGACCCAGTACTTC

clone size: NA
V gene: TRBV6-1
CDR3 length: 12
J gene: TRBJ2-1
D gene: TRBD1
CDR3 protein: CASTYDRAEQFF
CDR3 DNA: TGTGCCAGCACGTACGACAGGGCCGAGCAGTTCTTC

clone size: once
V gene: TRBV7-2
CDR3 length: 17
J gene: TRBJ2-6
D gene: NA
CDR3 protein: CASSLVGSESGANVLTF
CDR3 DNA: TGTGCCAGCAGCTTAGTGGGCAGCGAGTCTGGGGCCAACGTCCTGACTTTC

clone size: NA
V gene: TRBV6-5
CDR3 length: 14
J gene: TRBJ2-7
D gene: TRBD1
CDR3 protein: CASSSDRVKGEQYF
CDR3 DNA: TGTGCCAGCAGTTCAGACAGGGTAAAGGGCGAGCAGTACTTC

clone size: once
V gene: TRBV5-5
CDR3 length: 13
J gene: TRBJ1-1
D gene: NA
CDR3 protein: CASASPFTTEAFF
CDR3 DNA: TGTGCCAGCGCCTCTCCCTTTACGACTGAAGCTTTCTTT

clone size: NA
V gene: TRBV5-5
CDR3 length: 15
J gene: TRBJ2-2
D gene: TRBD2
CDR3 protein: CASSSRREDTGELFF
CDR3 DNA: TGTGCCAGCAGCTCCCGACGGGAGGATACCGGGGAGCTGTTTTTT

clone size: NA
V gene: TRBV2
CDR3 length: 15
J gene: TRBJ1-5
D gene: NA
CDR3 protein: CASSEGAGQDQPQHF
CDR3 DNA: TGTGCCAGCAGTGAAGGGGCAGGGCAAGATCAGCCCCAGCATTTT

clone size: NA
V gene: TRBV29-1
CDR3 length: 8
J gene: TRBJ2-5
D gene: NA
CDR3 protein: CSPQTQYF
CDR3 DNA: TGCAGCCCCCAGACCCAGTACTTC

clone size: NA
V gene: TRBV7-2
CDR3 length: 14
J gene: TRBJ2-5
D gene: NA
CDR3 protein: CASSSGLGGETQYF
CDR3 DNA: TGTGCCAGCAGCTCGGGACTCGGAGGGGAGACCCAGTACTTC

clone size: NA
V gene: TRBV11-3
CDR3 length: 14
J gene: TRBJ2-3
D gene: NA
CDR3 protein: CASSPSGQPDTQYF
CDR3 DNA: TGTGCCAGCAGCCCATCGGGGCAGCCAGATACGCAGTATTTT

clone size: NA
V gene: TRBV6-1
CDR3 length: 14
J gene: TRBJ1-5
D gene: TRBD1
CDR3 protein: CASSGTGGNQPQHF
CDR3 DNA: TGTGCCAGCAGTGGAACAGGGGGCAATCAGCCCCAGCATTTT

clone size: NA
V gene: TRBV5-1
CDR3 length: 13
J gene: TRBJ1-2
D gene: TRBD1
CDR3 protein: CASSLDRAYDYTF
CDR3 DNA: TGCGCCAGCTCCCTGGACAGGGCCTATGACTACACCTTC

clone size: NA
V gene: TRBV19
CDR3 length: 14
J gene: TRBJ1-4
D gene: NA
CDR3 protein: CASSMTATNEKLFF
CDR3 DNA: TGTGCCAGTAGTATGACAGCAACTAATGAAAAACTGTTTTTT

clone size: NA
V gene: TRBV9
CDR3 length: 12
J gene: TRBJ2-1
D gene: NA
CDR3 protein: CAFAGRINEQFF
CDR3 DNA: TGTGCCTTCGCGGGGCGGATCAATGAGCAGTTCTTC

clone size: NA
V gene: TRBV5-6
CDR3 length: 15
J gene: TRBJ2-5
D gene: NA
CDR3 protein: CASSQGLLEWETQYF
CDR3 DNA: TGTGCCAGCAGCCAGGGGTTACTCGAATGGGAGACCCAGTACTTC

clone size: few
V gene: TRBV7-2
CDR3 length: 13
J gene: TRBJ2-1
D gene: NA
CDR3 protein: CASSLRGYNEQFF
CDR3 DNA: TGTGCCAGCAGCTTAAGAGGGTACAATGAGCAGTTCTTC

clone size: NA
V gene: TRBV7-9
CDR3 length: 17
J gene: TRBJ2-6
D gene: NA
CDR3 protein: CASSSRLLSSGANVLTF
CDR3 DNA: TGTGCCAGCAGCTCCCGACTTCTAAGCTCTGGGGCCAACGTCCTGACTTTC

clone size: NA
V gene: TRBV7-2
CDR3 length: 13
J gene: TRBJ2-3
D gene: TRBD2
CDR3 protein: CASRDSGTDTQYF
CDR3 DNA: TGTGCCAGCAGGGATAGCGGGACAGATACGCAGTATTTT

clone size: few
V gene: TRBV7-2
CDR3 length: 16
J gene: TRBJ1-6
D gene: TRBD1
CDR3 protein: CASSLVLTGAYSPLHF
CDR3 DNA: TGTGCCAGCAGCTTAGTCCTAACAGGGGCCTATTCACCCCTCCACTTT

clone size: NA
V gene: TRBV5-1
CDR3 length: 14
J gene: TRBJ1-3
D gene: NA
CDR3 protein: CASSLRGSGNTIYF
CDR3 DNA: TGCGCCAGCAGCTTGCGAGGTTCTGGAAACACCATATATTTT

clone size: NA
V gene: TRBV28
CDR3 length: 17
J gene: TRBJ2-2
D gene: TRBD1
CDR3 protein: CASRRIRRGQGTGELFF
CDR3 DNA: TGTGCCAGCCGCCGCATAAGGCGAGGACAGGGAACCGGGGAGCTGTTTTTT

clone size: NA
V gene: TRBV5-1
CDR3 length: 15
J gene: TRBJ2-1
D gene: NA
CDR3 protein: CASSSLTTGENEQFF
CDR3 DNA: TGCGCCAGCAGCTCCTTGACGACCGGTGAGAATGAGCAGTTCTTC

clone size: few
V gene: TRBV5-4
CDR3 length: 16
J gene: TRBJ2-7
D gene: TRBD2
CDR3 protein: CASSWGGRLGGYEQYF
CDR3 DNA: TGTGCCAGCAGCTGGGGGGGACGGCTAGGAGGTTACGAGCAGTACTTC

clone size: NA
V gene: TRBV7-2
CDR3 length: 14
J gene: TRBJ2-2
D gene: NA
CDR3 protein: CASSSLLEPGELFF
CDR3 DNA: TGTGCCAGCAGCTCCCTACTCGAGCCCGGGGAGCTGTTTTTT

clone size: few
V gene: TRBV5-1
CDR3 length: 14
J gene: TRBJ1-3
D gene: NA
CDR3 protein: CASSSPFSGNTIYF
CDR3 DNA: TGCGCCAGCAGCTCTCCTTTCTCTGGAAACACCATATATTTT

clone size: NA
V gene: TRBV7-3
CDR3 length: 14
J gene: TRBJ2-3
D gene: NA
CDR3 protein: CASSLTNLADTQYF
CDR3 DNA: TGTGCCAGCAGCTTAACCAATCTAGCGGATACGCAGTATTTT

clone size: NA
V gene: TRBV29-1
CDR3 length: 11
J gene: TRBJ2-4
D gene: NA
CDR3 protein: CSVGERNIQYF
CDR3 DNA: TGCAGCGTTGGGGAAAGGAACATTCAGTACTTC

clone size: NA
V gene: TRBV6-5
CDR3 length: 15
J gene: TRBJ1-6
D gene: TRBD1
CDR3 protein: CASRPTRGRESPLHF
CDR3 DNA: TGTGCCAGCAGACCAACCAGGGGGCGAGAATCACCCCTCCACTTT

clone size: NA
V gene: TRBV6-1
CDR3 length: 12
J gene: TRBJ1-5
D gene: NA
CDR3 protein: CASSERGQPQHF
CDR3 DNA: TGTGCCAGCAGTGAGCGGGGTCAGCCCCAGCATTTT

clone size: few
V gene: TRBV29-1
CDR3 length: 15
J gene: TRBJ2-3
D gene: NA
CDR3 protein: CSGITRGLITDTQYF
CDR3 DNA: TGCAGCGGTATAACGAGGGGTTTGATCACAGATACGCAGTATTTT

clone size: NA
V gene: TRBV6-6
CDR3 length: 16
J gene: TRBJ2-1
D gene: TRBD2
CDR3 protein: CASSPSAGGPGNEQFF
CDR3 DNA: TGTGCCAGCAGTCCTTCAGCGGGAGGGCCGGGCAATGAGCAGTTCTTC

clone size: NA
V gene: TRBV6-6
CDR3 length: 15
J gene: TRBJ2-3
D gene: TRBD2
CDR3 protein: CASSSTSGSTDTQYF
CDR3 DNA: TGTGCCAGCAGTTCGACTAGCGGCAGCACAGATACGCAGTATTTT

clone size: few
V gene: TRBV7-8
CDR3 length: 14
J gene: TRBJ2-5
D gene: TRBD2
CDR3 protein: CASSLLAGEETQYF
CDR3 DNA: TGTGCCAGCAGCTTACTAGCGGGAGAAGAGACCCAGTACTTC

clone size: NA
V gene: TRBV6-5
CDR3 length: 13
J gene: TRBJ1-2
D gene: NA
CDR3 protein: CASTKASRGGYTF
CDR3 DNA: TGTGCCAGCACCAAAGCTTCTAGGGGTGGCTACACCTTC

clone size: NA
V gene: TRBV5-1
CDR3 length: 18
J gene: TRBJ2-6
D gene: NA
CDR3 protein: CASSLEPRGTSGANVLTF
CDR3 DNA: TGCGCCAGCAGCTTGGAACCCAGGGGTACATCTGGGGCCAACGTCCTGACTTTC

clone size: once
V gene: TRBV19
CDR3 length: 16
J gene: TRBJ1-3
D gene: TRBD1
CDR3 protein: CASTVKQGASGNTIYF
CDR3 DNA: TGTGCCAGTACCGTTAAACAGGGGGCCTCTGGAAACACCATATATTTT

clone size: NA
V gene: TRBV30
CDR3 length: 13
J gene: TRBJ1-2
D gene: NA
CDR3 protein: CAWRDSLGYGYTF
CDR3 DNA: TGTGCCTGGAGGGACAGCCTCGGCTATGGCTACACCTTC

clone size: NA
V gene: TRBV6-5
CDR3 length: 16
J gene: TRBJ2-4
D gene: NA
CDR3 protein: CASSYFETAAKNIQYF
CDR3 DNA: TGTGCCAGCAGTTACTTCGAGACAGCCGCCAAAAACATTCAGTACTTC

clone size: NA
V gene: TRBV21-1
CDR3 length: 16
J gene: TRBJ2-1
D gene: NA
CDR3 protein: CASSPKSTSSYNEQFF
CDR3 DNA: TGTGCCAGCAGCCCCAAGAGCACTAGCTCCTACAATGAGCAGTTCTTC

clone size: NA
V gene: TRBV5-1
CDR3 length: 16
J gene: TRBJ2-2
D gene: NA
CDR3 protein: CASSLWTDPNTGELFF
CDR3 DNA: TGCGCCAGCAGCCTATGGACAGACCCGAACACCGGGGAGCTGTTTTTT

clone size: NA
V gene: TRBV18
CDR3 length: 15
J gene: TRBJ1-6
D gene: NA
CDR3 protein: CASSRSSSYNSPLHF
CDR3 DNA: TGTGCCAGCTCACGAAGTAGCTCCTATAATTCACCCCTCCACTTT

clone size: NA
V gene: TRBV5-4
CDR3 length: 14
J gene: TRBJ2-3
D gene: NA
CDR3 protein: CASSLGRSTDTQYF
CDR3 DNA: TGTGCCAGCAGCTTGGGTAGGTCAACAGATACGCAGTATTTT

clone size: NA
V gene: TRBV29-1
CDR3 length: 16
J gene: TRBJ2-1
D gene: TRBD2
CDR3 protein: CSVDAHGLAGGGEQFF
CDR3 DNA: TGCAGCGTTGACGCCCACGGACTAGCAGGTGGGGGTGAGCAGTTCTTC

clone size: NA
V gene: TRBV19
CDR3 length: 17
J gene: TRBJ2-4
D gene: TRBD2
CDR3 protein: CASSIGQPGGRSNIQYF
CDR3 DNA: TGTGCCAGTAGTATAGGACAACCCGGCGGGAGGTCAAACATTCAGTACTTC

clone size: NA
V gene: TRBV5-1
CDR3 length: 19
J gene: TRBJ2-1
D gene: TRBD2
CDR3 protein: CASSSEVNRSGSWNNEQFF
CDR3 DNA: TGCGCCAGCAGCTCAGAAGTAAATAGAAGCGGGAGTTGGAACAATGAGCAGTTCTTC

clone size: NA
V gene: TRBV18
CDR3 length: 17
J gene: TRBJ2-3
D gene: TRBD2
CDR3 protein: CASSPLTSGASTDTQYF
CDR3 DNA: TGTGCCAGCTCACCACTGACTAGCGGAGCTAGCACAGATACGCAGTATTTT

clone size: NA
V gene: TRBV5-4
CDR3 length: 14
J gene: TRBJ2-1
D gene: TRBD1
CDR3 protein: CASRDRQGWGEQFF
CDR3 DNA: TGTGCCAGCAGGGACCGACAGGGTTGGGGTGAGCAGTTCTTC